This paragraph covers one T cell receptor (beta chain) sequence. This sample was taken from a study of shared clonotypes between healthy human individuals. The assay was carried out at the deep level. Data came from immunoSEQ multiplex PCR; TCRdb stores just in-frame clones and leaves some out. The sample lists about 2 million clones; about 94% were seen once. Only CD45RO-negative cells positively selected for CCR7 counted as naive CD8 cells, so terminally differentiated effector memory CD45RA+ cells were excluded. The TCR comes from a man between 18 and 35 years old in good health. Source material: naive CD8+ T cells sorted from blood.

CDR3 sequence: CSVELAEGANTGELFF. CDR3 DNA: TGCAGCGTTGAACTAGCGGAGGGGGCGAACACCGGGGAGCTGTTTTTT. The chain uses TRBV29-1 and TRBJ2-2; TRBD2 might be the D (7 bases). V was clipped by 2 bases and J by 0 bases, with 13 bases between them. CDR1 and CDR2 from the germline V gene are SQVTM and ANQGSEA. The CDR3 has 16 amino acids.